These 15 T cell receptor beta chains were sequenced from one sample in a study of T cells expressing NK-cell markers. TCRdb re-called the 5' RACE reads; one entry per CDR3 protein, DNA not given. In all, the sample yields about 260,000 distinct CDR3 sequences. Sequences were obtained from blood T cells: a sorted CD56 or NKG2C T cell subset, CD4+ or CD8+ T cells, or bulk PBMC T cells (not recorded which). The receptor set was obtained from a woman aged 18 to 75 in good health.

The chain combines TRBV12-3 or TRBV12-4 with TRBJ2-5; TCRdb proposes TRBD2, but this gene call is untestable without DNA. The CDR3 sequence is 12 residues long. CDR3 protein: CASGAEEETQYF.

This chain uses TRBV7-8 with TRBJ2-1. There are 16 residues in the CDR3. Germline V gene data show CDR1 as SGHVS and CDR2 as FQNEAQ. The CDR3 is CASSVDPGLPTNEQFF.

The chain couples TRBV6-5 to TRBJ2-6. Per the germline V gene, CDR1 is MNHEY and CDR2 is SVGAGI. This CDR3 has 13 residues. CDR3 loop: CASSSPGANVLTF.

The gene calls are TRBV12-3 or TRBV12-4 and TRBJ1-6. The CDR3 totals 13 residues. CDR3 region: CASSRLDNSPLHF.

The chain carries TRBV20-1 and TRBJ2-5; lacking DNA, the TRBD1 call made by TCRdb goes unchecked. From germline, CDR1 is DFQATT and CDR2 SNEGSKA (reference sequence). The CDR3 spans 15 residues. This chain's CDR3 is CSARPDGTVRETQYF.

This chain joins TRBV24-1 and TRBJ2-5; the TCRdb call, TRBD2, lacks DNA for checking. The CDR3 has 17 residues. Germline CDR1 KGHDR, CDR2 SFDVKD. CDR3: CATSDYGRATISETQYF.

The rearrangement links TRBV7-2 to TRBJ1-2; absent DNA, TCRdb's TRBD1 call cannot be checked. The CDR3 extends over 16 amino acids. Per the germline V gene, CDR1 is SGHTA and CDR2 is FQGNSA. The CDR3 protein is CASSLGQGASNYGYTF.

The chain combines TRBV6-2 or TRBV6-3 with TRBJ2-5; TCRdb's D gene call, TRBD2, goes unchecked for lack of DNA. CDR1 is MNHEY and CDR2 is SVGEGT in the germline V gene. This CDR3 spans 14 amino acids. The CDR3 spells CASSPGTISRTQYF.

This rearrangement joins TRBV6-1 to TRBJ1-5; there is no DNA to check the TCRdb D call of TRBD1. This CDR3 region has 15 residues. Germline V gives CDR1 MNHNS, CDR2 SASEGT. CDR3 amino acids: CASSPRDRANQPQHF.

The V call is TRBV11-2, the J call TRBJ2-2; TCRdb reports TRBD1, a call that lacks DNA to check it against. CDR1 is SGHAT and CDR2 is FQNNGV in the germline V gene. The CDR3 runs 16 residues. The CDR3 sequence is CASIPRRGQNTGELFF.

The V and J genes are TRBV5-4 and TRBJ2-7; TCRdb reports TRBD1, a call that lacks DNA to check it against. This CDR3 comprises 15 residues. CDR1 is SGHNT and CDR2 is YYREEE in the germline V gene (reference sequence). The CDR3 sequence: CASSSDFEPGLEQYF.

The chain carries TRBV30 and TRBJ2-1; TCRdb proposes TRBD1, but this gene call is untestable without DNA. CDR1 is GTSNPN, CDR2 SVGIG, per germline (reference sequence). There are 12 residues in the CDR3. The CDR3 here is CAWSLTGAEQFF. The entire variable domain, with the rest obtained from reference TRBV30 and TRBJ2-1, is as follows: SQTIHQWPATLVQPVGSPLSLECTVEGTSNPNLYWYRQAAGRGLQLLFYSVGIGQISSEVPQNLSASRPQDRQFILSSKKLLLSDSGFYLCAWSLTGAEQFFGPGTRLTVL.

The chain employs TRBV28 and TRBJ1-2; the TCRdb call, TRBD1, lacks DNA for checking. The CDR3 contains 13 residues. In germline, CDR1 is MDHEN, CDR2 SYDVKM. Here the CDR3 reads CASSLPGDYGYTF.

This chain connects TRBV7-8 to TRBJ2-1; TCRdb selects TRBD1, and the lack of DNA leaves this call unchecked. Germline-derived CDR1 and CDR2 are SGHVS and FQNEAQ. This CDR3 has 17 amino acids. The CDR3 loop is CASSLVRTGGQYNEQFF.

V is TRBV28 and J is TRBJ2-5. The germline CDR1 and CDR2 sequences are MDHEN and SYDVKM. CDR3 length: 14 residues. CDR3 sequence reads: CASSLIDQQETQYF.